Below, 3 T cell receptor beta chains from the same sample are listed, as sequenced in a study of response to subunit inactivated influenza vaccine. TCRdb used MiXCR to reprocess the RT-PCR reads, holding one entry per CDR3 protein. The sample lists about half a million distinct CDR3 sequences, over 25% occurring once. The sample consisted of CD4+ T cells sorted from PBMCs, taken about 5 days after vaccination. The receptors here all came from a man in his fifties or sixties who received an inactivated influenza vaccine.

The rearrangement links TRBV28 to TRBJ1-5, with D perhaps TRBD1 (5 bases). Deletions cut 10 bases from V and 6 bases from J, with 13 bases between. CDR1 is MDHEN and CDR2 is SYDVKM in the germline V gene. CDR3 length: 12 amino acids. The CDR3 here is CATRVGGQPQHF. In DNA form, the CDR3 reads TGTGCCACTCGGGTGGGGGGTCAGCCCCAGCATTTT.

This clonotype was seen a handful of times. V and J are TRBV6-1 and TRBJ2-1; TRBD2 matches 7 bases. Germline V lookup: CDR1 MNHNS, CDR2 SASEGT. The CDR3 extends over 14 amino acids. The J segment lost 8 bases and the V segment lost 4 bases, leaving 8 bases of the junction unmatched. The DNA of the CDR3 is TGTGCCAGCAGTGGGCCAGCGGGGTTTTATGAGCAGTTCTTC. It translates to CASSGPAGFYEQFF.

Of note for this clonotype: The junction differs from germline at one of its ends, possibly a read error. The CDR3 coding sequence is TGTGCCAGCAGTTTAGGGCGGGGCAACCGGTTAGTTTTT. Its protein product is CASSLGRGNRLVF. The chain couples TRBV27 to TRBJ1-1; D possibly corresponds to TRBD1 (5 bases). CDR1 is MNHEY and CDR2 is SMNVEV in the germline V gene (reference sequence). The CDR3 covers 13 residues.